This entry features one TCR beta chain sequence. This clonotype occurred once. The clone's antigen remains unknown. Base qualities are not recorded, but no much larger clone differs from it by a single base. This entry comes from a study of blood T cells in healthy people across ages (dated by TCRdb to the mid-2010s). Regarding the complete study: In model experiments, template switching captured about one uniquely barcoded TCR beta cDNA molecule for every two T cells. Four age groups were formed from the donors: young (average about 16 years), middle-aged (just under 40), aged (more than 55) and long-lived (more than 75). For two donors (one aged 18 to 29 and one aged 80 or older), the study analyzed two additional independent replicas of 1 million unique cDNA reads from the same blood draw. To avoid experimental bias, donors of different ages were distributed randomly across sequencing lanes. The study measured age-related changes in TCR beta repertoire diversity using deep sequencing normalized with unique cDNA molecular identifiers.

Broad study findings and their caveats: The long-lived group showed more naive CD4+ T cells, fewer expanded clones and increased TCR diversity than the aged group, suggesting age selection. Estimates of total diversity based on one million sequenced T cells were regarded as lower bounds and as underestimates. Because the CMV infection status of the donors was unknown, age-related changes in expanded clonotypes may potentially have been confounded. As age increased, observed TCR beta diversity per million T cells dropped in a roughly linear way, and a significant reduction was already evident by age around 41. The percentage of naive T cells measured by flow cytometry correlated strongly with observed TCR beta diversity. Bulk unsorted PBMC profiling prevented conclusive comparison of naive and antigen-experienced compartments.

Inclusive of the bounding cysteine and phenylalanine, the CDR3 is 14 residues long. Just the 42-base CDR3 DNA is kept, in frame starting at base 1. V is shortened by 2 bases, J by 10 bases, and the region joining them spans 14 bases. The germline V gene yields SGHVS for CDR1 and FQNEAQ for CDR2. Donors were approximately 42 systemically healthy Caucasian individuals from Russia aged roughly 6 to 100 years. Around 10 milliliters of peripheral blood were collected from each donor into EDTA-treated Vacutainer tubes. Ficoll-Paque density-gradient centrifugation was used to isolate PBMCs, with at least 6 million obtained per sample. Trizol reagent was used to extract total RNA from PBMCs, with at least 6 micrograms per sample. The percentages of naive CD45RAhigh/CD27high T cells were determined by flow cytometry on a PBMC aliquot from every donor. Libraries were constructed by 5' RACE. The sequencing machine was an Illumina HiSeq 2500. A second PCR of roughly 7 to 11 cycles was performed with a sample-barcoded 5' primer and a J-beta primer mix. Each TCR beta cDNA molecule received a unique molecular identifier from a template-switch 5' adaptor carrying 12 random nucleotides. At least 3 million CDR3-containing paired-end reads were obtained from each sample. All of the RNA was converted into first-strand cDNA using the Mint cDNA synthesis kit, with a TRBC-specific oligonucleotide serving as the primer. Following uracil-DNA glycosylase treatment, all cDNA underwent a first 18-cycle PCR with the universal primers M1SS and BC2_uni_R. In the source study's methods: Normalization of each sample was performed by random selection of 1 million high-quality reads, each carrying a distinct molecular identifier. Instead of being binned into consensus sequences, reads that shared molecular identifiers were thrown out. CDR3 identification, clonotype clustering and error correction used MiTCR with a Q25 quality threshold and the strictest error-elimination algorithm. A nonparametric unseen species model with Euler transformation was used to estimate a lower bound on total TCR beta diversity. TCRdb reworked the public reads: Q25 trimming with fastp, MiXCR clone assembly, productive beta chains retained. Each record represents a unique CDR3 protein, reported with the most common genes and DNA among its rows. These V and J calls are TCRdb output, not the study's own analysis. The sample includes about 800,000 distinct CDR3 sequences, with about 62% observed a single time. Jointly, the top ten make up roughly 20% of the sample.

This chain is built from TRBV7-8 and TRBJ1-4; no confident D gene assignment can be made. This receptor was taken from a man younger than 40 in good health. The sequenced sample was blood. The CDR3 region reads CASSLSGNWVKLFF. The DNA reads TGTGCCAGCAGCTTATCGGGGAACTGGGTAAAACTGTTTTTT.